Listed below are T cell receptor beta chains from one sample, sequenced in a study of blood T cell repertoires in COVID-19. Produced via immunoSEQ multiplex PCR; TCRdb's table is partial and in-frame only. The sample carries 25,000 to 35,000 clones, 90% to 95% recorded once. The source material was peripheral blood. These receptors came from a human donor in a cohort sampled during active COVID-19. Both conserved end residues are trimmed from each CDR3. Fields, in order: J gene, V gene, CDR3 protein.

J: TRBJ2-1; V: TRBV29-1; CDR3: SVRSADPYNEQF
J: TRBJ2-5; V: TRBV11-2; CDR3: ASSLVARTGETQY
J: TRBJ1-1; V: TRBV6-5; CDR3: ASSSRTGRTEAF
J: TRBJ1-6; V: TRBV6-5; CDR3: ASREYTGNSPLH
J: TRBJ1-5; V: TRBV6-1; CDR3: ASSEAEGQPQH
J: TRBJ2-1; V: TRBV11-3; CDR3: ASSPGLAGRDEQF
J: TRBJ2-2; V: TRBV7-2; CDR3: ASSFGGLSTGELF
J: TRBJ2-5; V: TRBV7-8; CDR3: ASSLVVAGGPETQY
J: TRBJ1-5; V: TRBV6-6; CDR3: ASSSGIRGQPQH
J: TRBJ1-1; V: TRBV24-1; CDR3: ATSDSKTGITEAF
J: TRBJ2-1; V: TRBV25-1; CDR3: ASSEPDRGYADEQF
J: TRBJ1-2; V: TRBV19; CDR3: ASSGPRPSLNNYGYT
J: TRBJ2-7; V: TRBV2; CDR3: ASSGLAGDEQY
J: TRBJ2-3; V: TRBV6-4; CDR3: ASSDSLRAGVLCTDTQY
J: TRBJ1-2; V: TRBV21-1; CDR3: ASTPRGRIHYGYT
J: TRBJ1-1; V: TRBV30; CDR3: AWTLKTDTEAF
J: TRBJ1-2; V: TRBV6-5; CDR3: ASSSSATNYGYT
J: TRBJ1-2; V: TRBV5-1; CDR3: ASSPTTTDGYT
J: TRBJ2-1; V: TRBV18; CDR3: ASSTQGQLVDNEQF
J: TRBJ2-1; V: TRBV11-3; CDR3: ASSFGSSYNEQF